This TCR beta chain was retrieved from a study of cytotoxic CD8 clonotypes in ibrutinib-treated CLL. Depth targeted 1 in 200,000 to 1 in 1 million T cells, averaging 10x coverage per clonotype. Measured with immunoSEQ multiplex PCR; TCRdb has only the in-frame clones, and not every one. Of about 140,000 clones listed, approximately 77% are singletons. The CDR3 consists of 17 residues. CDR1 and CDR2 from the germline V gene are MDHEN and SYDVKM. Trimming removed 3 bases from V and 0 bases from J, with 15 bases in between. On this clone: Its antigen remains unidentified.

Study-level points and caveats: Upon ibrutinib response clonality rose, and upon progression it fell back toward baseline.

The material sequenced was PBMCs, taken after 12 months of ibrutinib treatment. This rearrangement joins TRBV28 to TRBJ2-4; D unresolved. This clonotype was obtained from a human donor with chronic lymphocytic leukemia. CDR3 loop: CASSFGLAELAKNIQYF. The CDR3 coding sequence is TGTGCCAGCAGTTTTGGGTTGGCAGAACTAGCCAAAAACATTCAGTACTTC.